Following are 10 T cell receptor beta chains from one sample sequenced in a study of response to subunit inactivated influenza vaccine. TCRdb called the RT-PCR reads again in MiXCR, with one record for every CDR3 protein. Here the sample spans 500,000 to 550,000 distinct CDR3 sequences, roughly a quarter being singletons. These data are also associated with another study on T cells expressing NK-cell markers. That report notes: What made the TCR beta cDNA was 5'RACE template switching with UMIs.

This specimen was CD4+ T cells sorted from PBMCs, taken roughly 12 days after vaccination. These receptors were collected from a man aged 50 to 60 who received an inactivated influenza vaccine.

A few counts support this clonotype. The chain combines TRBV20-1 with TRBJ1-2; 7 bases align to TRBD1. Germline V gene sequence: CDR1 DFQATT, CDR2 SNEGSKA (reference sequence). The CDR3 has 13 residues. J was trimmed by 7 bases and V by 4 bases; bases with no gene match: 9. The CDR3 loop reads CSANPGGFGGYTF. The CDR3 nucleotides are TGCAGTGCTAATCCAGGGGGGTTTGGTGGCTACACCTTC.

This clonotype has more than one count but fewer than ten. The CDR3: CATSDLQGDSSYEQYF. The CDR3 DNA reads TGTGCCACCAGTGATTTGCAAGGGGACAGTTCCTACGAGCAGTACTTC. The chain joins TRBV24-1 to TRBJ2-7, with 7 bases identical to TRBD1. The CDR3 runs to 16 residues. Germline values: CDR1 KGHDR, CDR2 SFDVKD. J gave up 1 base and V 0 bases, and 5 bases lay outside the gene matches.

The chain couples TRBV12-3 or TRBV12-4 to TRBJ2-4, with D perhaps given as TRBD1 or TRBD2 (5 bases each). This CDR3 is 14 amino acids long. V lost 5 bases and J 5 bases, leaving 13 bases between the germline ends. The CDR3 sequence is CASSLGEIENIQYF. For the CDR3, the DNA is TGTGCCAGCAGTCTGGGGGAGATCGAAAACATTCAGTACTTC.

The chain links TRBV3-1 to TRBJ2-7; 9 bases agree with TRBD2. Germline-derived CDR1 and CDR2 are LGHDT and YNNKEL (reference sequence). The CDR3 sequence is 19 residues long. V gave up 4 bases and J gave up 0 bases; unmatched junction bases: 16. The CDR3 is CASSRKEGLAMRSSYEQYF. As DNA, the CDR3 is TGTGCCAGCAGCCGAAAAGAGGGACTAGCTATGAGGAGCTCCTACGAGCAGTACTTC.

This clonotype was seen a handful of times. The J gene is TRBJ2-1, the V gene TRBV10-3, with TRBD2 matching over 9 bases. The CDR3 is made up of 14 amino acids. V shed 8 bases and J 7 bases; nucleotides not matched to a gene: 9. Per the germline V gene, CDR1 is ENHRY and CDR2 is SYGVKD. The DNA of the CDR3 is TGTGCCATCGATAGCGGGAGCCGCGGGAATGAGCAGTTCTTC. Its translation: CAIDSGSRGNEQFF.

V usage is TRBV5-1 and J usage is TRBJ1-1; D is perhaps TRBD1 (5 bases). The CDR3 runs 13 residues. The V end lost 0 bases, the J end lost 9 bases, and 12 bases lay between the germline ends. Germline loops: CDR1 SGHRS, CDR2 YFSETQ. Here the CDR3 DNA reads TGCGCCAGCAGCTTGGCCGGCCAGGGAAAAGCTTTCTTT. Protein product: CASSLAGQGKAFF.

There are a few counts of this clonotype. V gene TRBV20-1 combines with J gene TRBJ1-5; D is ambiguous. This CDR3 has 15 amino acids. Trimming removed 3 bases at V and 4 bases at J, with 16 bases between. The V gene's germline CDR1 is DFQATT and CDR2 SNEGSKA (reference sequence). Written as DNA, the CDR3 is TGCAGTGCTAGTTGGGTCGCAGGAGGAAATCAGCCCCAGCATTTT. It is translated as CSASWVAGGNQPQHF.

Ten or more counts support this clonotype. The rearrangement joins TRBV5-5 to TRBJ2-7, with 11 bases identical to TRBD1. Germline trimming cut 0 bases from V and 6 bases from J; bases unmatched to any gene: 2. The CDR3 totals 14 residues. The V gene's germline CDR1 is SGHKS and CDR2 YYEKEE (reference sequence). In DNA form, the CDR3 reads TGTGCCAGCAGCTTGGGGACAGGGGGCTCCGAGCAGTACTTC. Its translation: CASSLGTGGSEQYF.

This chain links TRBV7-2 with TRBJ1-2, with TRBD1 as a possible D gene (6 bases). In germline, CDR1 is SGHTA, CDR2 FQGNSA. Trimming cost V 5 bases and J 5 bases, with 12 bases left between them. There are 13 residues in the CDR3. CDR3 sequence reads: CASSATGRYGYTF. The CDR3 nucleotides read TGTGCCAGCAGCGCCACAGGGAGGTATGGCTACACCTTC.

The chain carries TRBV29-1 and TRBJ2-3; 16 bases align to TRBD2. CDR1 and CDR2 (germline): SQVTM, ANQGSEA. Trimming at V came to 3 bases and at J to 4 bases, leaving 7 bases not matched to a gene. This CDR3 is built from 17 residues. CDR3 bases: TGCAGCGTTGATGCGGGACTAGCGGGAGGGCTTTCAGATACGCAGTATTTT. Its protein product is CSVDAGLAGGLSDTQYF.